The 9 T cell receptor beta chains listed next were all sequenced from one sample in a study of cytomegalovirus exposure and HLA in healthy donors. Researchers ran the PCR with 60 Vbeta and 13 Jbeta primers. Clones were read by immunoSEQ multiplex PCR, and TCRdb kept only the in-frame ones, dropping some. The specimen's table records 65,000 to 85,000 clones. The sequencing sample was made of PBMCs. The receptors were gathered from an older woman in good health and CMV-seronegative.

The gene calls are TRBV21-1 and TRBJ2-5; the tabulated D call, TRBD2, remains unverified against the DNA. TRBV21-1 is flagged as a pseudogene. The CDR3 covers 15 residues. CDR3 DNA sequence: TGTGCCAGCAGCAAAGATGCGGGCACTTTGGAGACCCAGTACTTC. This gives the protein CASSKDAGTLETQYF.

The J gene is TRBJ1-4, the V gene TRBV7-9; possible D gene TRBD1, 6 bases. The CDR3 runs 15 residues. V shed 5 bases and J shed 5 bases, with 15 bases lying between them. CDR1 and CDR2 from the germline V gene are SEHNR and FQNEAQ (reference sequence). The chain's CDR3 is CASSPIGGSNEKLFF. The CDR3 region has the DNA TGTGCCAGCAGCCCGATAGGGGGATCGAATGAAAAACTGTTTTTT.

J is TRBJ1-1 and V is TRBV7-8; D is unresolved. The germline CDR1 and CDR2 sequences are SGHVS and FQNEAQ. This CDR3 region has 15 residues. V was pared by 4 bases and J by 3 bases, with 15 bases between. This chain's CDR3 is CASSYQPAADTEAFF. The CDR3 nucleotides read TGTGCCAGCAGCTACCAACCTGCGGCGGACACTGAAGCTTTCTTT.

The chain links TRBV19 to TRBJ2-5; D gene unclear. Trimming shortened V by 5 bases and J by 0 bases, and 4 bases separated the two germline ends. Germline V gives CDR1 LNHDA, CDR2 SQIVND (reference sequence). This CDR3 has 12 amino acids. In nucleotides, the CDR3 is TGTGCCAGTAGTCAGTACCAAGAGACCCAGTACTTC. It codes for CASSQYQETQYF.

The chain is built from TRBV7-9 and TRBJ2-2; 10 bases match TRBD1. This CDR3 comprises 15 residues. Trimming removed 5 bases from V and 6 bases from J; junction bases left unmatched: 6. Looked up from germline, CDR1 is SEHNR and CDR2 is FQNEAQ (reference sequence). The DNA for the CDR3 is TGTGCCAGCAGCATTCGGGACAGGGGCCCCGGGGAGCTGTTTTTT. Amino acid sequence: CASSIRDRGPGELFF.

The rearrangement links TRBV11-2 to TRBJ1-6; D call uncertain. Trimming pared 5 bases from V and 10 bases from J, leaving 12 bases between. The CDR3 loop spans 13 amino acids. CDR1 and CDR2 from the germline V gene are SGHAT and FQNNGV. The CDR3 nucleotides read TGTGCCAGCAGCCTTGAACCGGAGTCACCCCTCCACTTT. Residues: CASSLEPESPLHF.

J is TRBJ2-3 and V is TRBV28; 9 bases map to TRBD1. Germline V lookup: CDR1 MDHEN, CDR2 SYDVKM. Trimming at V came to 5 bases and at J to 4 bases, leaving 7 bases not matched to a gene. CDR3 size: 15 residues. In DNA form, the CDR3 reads TGTGCCAGCAGTCCGCCGGGACAGGGAGCAGATACGCAGTATTTT. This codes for CASSPPGQGADTQYF.

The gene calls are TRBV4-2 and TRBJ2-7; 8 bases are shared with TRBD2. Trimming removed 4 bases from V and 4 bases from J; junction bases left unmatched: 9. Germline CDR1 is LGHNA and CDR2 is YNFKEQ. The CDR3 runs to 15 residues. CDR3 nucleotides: TGTGCCAGCAGCCGTTCAGGTACTAGCGGATACGAGCAGTACTTC. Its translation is CASSRSGTSGYEQYF.

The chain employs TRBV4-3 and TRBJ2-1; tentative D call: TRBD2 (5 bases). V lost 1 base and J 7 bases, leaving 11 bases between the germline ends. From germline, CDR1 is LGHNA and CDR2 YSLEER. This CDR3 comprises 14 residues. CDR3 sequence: CASSQGFEGNEQFF. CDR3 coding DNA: TGCGCCAGCAGCCAAGGGTTTGAGGGAAATGAGCAGTTCTTC.